Listed below are T cell receptor beta chains from one sample, sequenced in a study of T cells in Graves' hyperthyroidism and ophthalmopathy. TCRdb independently ran MiXCR on the multiplex PCR reads; one entry per CDR3 protein. Of 90,000 to 120,000 distinct CDR3 sequences listed, roughly 15% were seen once; the top ten hold 35% to 45%. The sample comprised blood. Source of these receptors: a woman aged 45 to 65 with Graves' hyperthyroidism. Each CDR3 is given with its conserved first and last residue. A D gene is named only where the DNA matches it firmly.

TRBJ1-1 - TRBV29-1 CSVARGNTEAFF
TRBJ2-7 - TRBV11-2 CASSLEGPKGEQYF
TRBJ1-1 - TRBV30 CAWSAGFENTEAFF
TRBJ1-2 - TRBV11-3 CASSLTSRAGGYTF
TRBJ1-5 TRBD1 TRBV7-6 CASSAQTGVSNQPQHF
TRBJ2-1 - TRBV7-9 CASSFPRGGVSYNEQFF
TRBJ1-6 - TRBV27 CASSLTGETPNSPLHF
TRBJ2-2 - TRBV6-5 CASSYQGGGGELFF
TRBJ2-7 - TRBV20-1 CSARDQGSNIYEQYF
TRBJ2-1 - TRBV5-1 CASSPEIAVKYEQFF
TRBJ2-7 - TRBV7-2 CASSLLRPYEQYF
TRBJ1-1 - TRBV19 CASSIDLGTEAFF
TRBJ2-1 - TRBV2 CASTPEGNEQFF
TRBJ2-5 - TRBV5-1 CASSLAGTQETQYF
TRBJ2-1 - TRBV11-2 CASSLDSREQFF
TRBJ2-7 TRBD1 TRBV28 CASRGQGGYEQYF
TRBJ2-3 TRBD2 TRBV2 CASRLAGVADTQYF
TRBJ1-1 TRBD1 TRBV7-9 CASSETGGKNTEAFF
TRBJ2-2 TRBD1 TRBV28 CASSFPGQGGGELFF
TRBJ2-7 - TRBV6-2/TRBV6-3 CASSPGDSQYEQYF
TRBJ2-1 TRBD1 TRBV7-9 CASSDRDRFYNEQFF
TRBJ2-7 TRBD2 TRBV20-1 CSARETSGGSYEQYF
TRBJ1-1 - TRBV19 CASTGNTEAFF
TRBJ2-1 TRBD2 TRBV19 CASSIWGGGNYNEQFF
TRBJ2-7 - TRBV7-3 CASSMGTAYEQYF
TRBJ1-2 - TRBV25-1 CASRYTGYSGYTF
TRBJ2-5 TRBD2 TRBV19 CASSSSGTRTQYF
- - TRBV28 CASSLSGTYEQFF
TRBJ1-1 TRBD1 TRBV11-2 CASSPDRVQAFF
TRBJ2-7 TRBD2 TRBV11-2 CASSSGLASYEQYF
TRBJ2-3 TRBD2 TRBV29-1 CSGSGIWDTQYF
TRBJ2-4 TRBD2 TRBV6-2/TRBV6-3 CASRPITSGTEVDHKNIQYF
TRBJ2-3 TRBD2 TRBV20-1 CSARGGRAVDTQYF
TRBJ2-6 - TRBV30 CAWSGVWGAGGANVLTF
TRBJ2-1 - TRBV20-1 CSARVGAEQFF
TRBJ2-3 TRBD1 TRBV12-3/TRBV12-4 CASSLKPGQGLSDTQYF
TRBJ2-2 - TRBV20-1 CSAAHSGVGNTGELFF
TRBJ1-1 - TRBV27 CASSLSGRAEAFF
TRBJ2-3 TRBD2 TRBV15 CATSLRTSGTDTQYF
TRBJ1-1 TRBD1 TRBV3-1 CASSQTSGTAEAFF
TRBJ2-4 TRBD1 TRBV7-2 CASSLDRGDIQYF
TRBJ2-3 TRBD1 TRBV5-5 CASSWTGPDTQYF
TRBJ2-5 TRBD2 TRBV10-3 CATGGRAGVGQETQYF
TRBJ2-1 TRBD2 TRBV20-1 CSPSEASGGNEQFF
TRBJ2-1 TRBD2 TRBV6-1 CASSDGLAKAEQFF
TRBJ2-3 - TRBV2 CAKVAAGTDTQYF
TRBJ2-1 TRBD2 TRBV11-3 CASSPLGAGGLINEQFF
TRBJ2-5 - TRBV28 CASSLSRGSQETQYF
TRBJ2-7 - TRBV7-9 CASSRGLQDSYEQYF
TRBJ1-5 - TRBV6-2/TRBV6-3 CASSYNSNQPQHF
TRBJ2-7 - TRBV10-2 CASSDPTWGMREQYF